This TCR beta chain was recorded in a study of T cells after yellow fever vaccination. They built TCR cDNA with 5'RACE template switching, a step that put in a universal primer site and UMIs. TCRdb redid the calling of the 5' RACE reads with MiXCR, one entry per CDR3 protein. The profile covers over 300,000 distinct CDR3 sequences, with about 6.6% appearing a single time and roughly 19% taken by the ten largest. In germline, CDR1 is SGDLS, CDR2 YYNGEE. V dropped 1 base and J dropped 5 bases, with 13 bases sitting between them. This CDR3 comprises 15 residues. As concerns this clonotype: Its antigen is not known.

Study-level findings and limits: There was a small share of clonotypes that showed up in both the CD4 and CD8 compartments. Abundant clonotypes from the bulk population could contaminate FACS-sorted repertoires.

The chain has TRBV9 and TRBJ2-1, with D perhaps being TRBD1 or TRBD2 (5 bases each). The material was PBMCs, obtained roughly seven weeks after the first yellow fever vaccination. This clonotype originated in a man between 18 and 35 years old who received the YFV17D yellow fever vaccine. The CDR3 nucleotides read TGTGCCAGCAGCGTACCCGGGACGAAAGACAATGAGCAGTTCTTC. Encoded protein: CASSVPGTKDNEQFF.